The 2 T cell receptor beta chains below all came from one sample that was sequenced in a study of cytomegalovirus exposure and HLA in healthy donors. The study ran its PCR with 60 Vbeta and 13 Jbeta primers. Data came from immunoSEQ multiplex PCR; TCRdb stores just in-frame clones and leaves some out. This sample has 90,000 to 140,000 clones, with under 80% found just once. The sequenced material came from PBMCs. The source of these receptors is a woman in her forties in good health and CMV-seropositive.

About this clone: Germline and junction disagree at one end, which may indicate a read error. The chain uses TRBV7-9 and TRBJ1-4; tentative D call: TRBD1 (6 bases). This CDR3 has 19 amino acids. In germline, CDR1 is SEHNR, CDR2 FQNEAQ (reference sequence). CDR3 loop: CSSSLSFARYRVEGEKLFF. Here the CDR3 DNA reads TGTTCCAGCAGCTTAAGTTTTGCCCGATACAGGGTAGAGGGTGAAAAACTGTTTTTT.

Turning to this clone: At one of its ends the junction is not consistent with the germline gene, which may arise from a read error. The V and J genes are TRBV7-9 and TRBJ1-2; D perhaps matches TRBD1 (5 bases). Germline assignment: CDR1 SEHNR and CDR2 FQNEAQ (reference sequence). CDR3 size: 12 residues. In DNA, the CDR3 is TGTTCCAGCAGCTTTGGGACTCATCCCGTGACCTTC. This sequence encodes CSSSFGTHPVTF.